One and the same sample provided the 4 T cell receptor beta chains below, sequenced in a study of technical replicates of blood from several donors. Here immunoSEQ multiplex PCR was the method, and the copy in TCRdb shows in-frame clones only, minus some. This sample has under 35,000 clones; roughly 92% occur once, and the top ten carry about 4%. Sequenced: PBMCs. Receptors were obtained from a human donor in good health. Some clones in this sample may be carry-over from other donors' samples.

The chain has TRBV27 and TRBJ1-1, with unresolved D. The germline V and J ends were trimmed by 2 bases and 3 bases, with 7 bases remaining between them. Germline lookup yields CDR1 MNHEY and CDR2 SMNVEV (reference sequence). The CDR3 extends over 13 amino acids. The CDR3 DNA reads TGTGCCAGCAGTTTACCTGGGCACACTGAAGCTTTCTTT. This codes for CASSLPGHTEAFF.

The CDR3 DNA follows: TGCGCCAGCATGTGGACAGGATTTATCACTGAAGCTTTCTTT. Translated: CASMWTGFITEAFF. The V call is TRBV23-1, the J call TRBJ1-1; 7 bases agree with TRBD1. TRBV23-1 is assigned to the ORF class and has an uncertain function. Unmatched junction bases numbered 9, after V lost 7 bases and J lost 4 bases. The CDR3 runs 14 residues.

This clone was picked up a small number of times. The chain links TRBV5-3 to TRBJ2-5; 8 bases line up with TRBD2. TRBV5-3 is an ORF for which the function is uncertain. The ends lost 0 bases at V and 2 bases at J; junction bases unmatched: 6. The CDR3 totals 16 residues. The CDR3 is CARSLEGLAGQETQYF. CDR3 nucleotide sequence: TGTGCCAGAAGCTTGGAGGGGTTAGCGGGGCAAGAGACCCAGTACTTC.

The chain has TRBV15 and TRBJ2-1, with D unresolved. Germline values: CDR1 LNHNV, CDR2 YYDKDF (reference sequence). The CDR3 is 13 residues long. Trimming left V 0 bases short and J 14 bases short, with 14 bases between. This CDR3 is CATSRDARPPEFF. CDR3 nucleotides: TGTGCCACCAGCAGAGACGCCCGCCCCCCGGAGTTCTTC.